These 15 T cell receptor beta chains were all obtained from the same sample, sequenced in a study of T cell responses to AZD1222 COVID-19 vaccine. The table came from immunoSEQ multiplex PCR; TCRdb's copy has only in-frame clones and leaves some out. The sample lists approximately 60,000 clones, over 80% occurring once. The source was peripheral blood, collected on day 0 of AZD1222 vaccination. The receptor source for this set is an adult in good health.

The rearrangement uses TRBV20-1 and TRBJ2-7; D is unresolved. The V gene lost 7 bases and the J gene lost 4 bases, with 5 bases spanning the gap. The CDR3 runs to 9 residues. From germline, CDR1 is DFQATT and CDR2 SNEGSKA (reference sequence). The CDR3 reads CSGGYEQYF. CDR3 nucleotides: TGCAGTGGGGGTTACGAGCAGTACTTC.

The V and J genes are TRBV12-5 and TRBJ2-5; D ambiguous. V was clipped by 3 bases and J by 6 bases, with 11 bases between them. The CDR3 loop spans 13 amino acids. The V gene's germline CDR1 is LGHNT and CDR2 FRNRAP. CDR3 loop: CASGFFGSKTQYF. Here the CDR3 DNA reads TGTGCTAGTGGTTTCTTCGGGTCGAAGACCCAGTACTTC.

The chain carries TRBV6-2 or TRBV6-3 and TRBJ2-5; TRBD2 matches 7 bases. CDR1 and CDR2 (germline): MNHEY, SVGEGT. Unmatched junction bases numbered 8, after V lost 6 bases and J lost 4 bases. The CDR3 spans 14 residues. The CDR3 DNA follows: TGTGCCAGCAGCGTCGGGGGGAGTAGAGAGACCCAGTACTTC. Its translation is CASSVGGSRETQYF.

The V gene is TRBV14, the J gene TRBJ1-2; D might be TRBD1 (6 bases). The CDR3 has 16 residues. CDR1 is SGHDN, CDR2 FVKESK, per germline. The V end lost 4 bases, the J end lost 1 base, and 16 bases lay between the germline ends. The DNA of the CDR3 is TGTGCCAGCAGCCTCCACAGGGACATCCATAACTATGGCTACACCTTC. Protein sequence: CASSLHRDIHNYGYTF.

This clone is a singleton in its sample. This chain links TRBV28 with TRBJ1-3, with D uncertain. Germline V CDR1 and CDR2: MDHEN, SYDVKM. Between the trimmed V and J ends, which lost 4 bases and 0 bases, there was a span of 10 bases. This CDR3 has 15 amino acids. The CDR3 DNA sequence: TGTGCCAGCAGTTCGTCCCCTAGCTCTGGAAACACCATATATTTT. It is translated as CASSSSPSSGNTIYF.

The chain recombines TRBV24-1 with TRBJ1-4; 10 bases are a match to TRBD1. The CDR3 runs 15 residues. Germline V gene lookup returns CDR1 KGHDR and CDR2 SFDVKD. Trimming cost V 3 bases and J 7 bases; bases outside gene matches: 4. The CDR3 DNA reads TGTGCCACCAGTGATCGACAGGGGGCAAGTGAAAAACTGTTTTTT. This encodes CATSDRQGASEKLFF.

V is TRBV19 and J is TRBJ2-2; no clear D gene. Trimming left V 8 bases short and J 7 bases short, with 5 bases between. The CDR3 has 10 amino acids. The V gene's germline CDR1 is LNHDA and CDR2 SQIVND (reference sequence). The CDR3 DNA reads TGTGCCAGTCTTAGCGGGGAGCTGTTTTTT. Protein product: CASLSGELFF.

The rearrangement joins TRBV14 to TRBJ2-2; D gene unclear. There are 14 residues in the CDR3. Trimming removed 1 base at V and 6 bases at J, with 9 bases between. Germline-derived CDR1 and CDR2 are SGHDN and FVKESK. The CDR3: CASSQVLQAGELFF. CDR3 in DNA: TGTGCCAGCAGCCAAGTATTACAAGCCGGGGAGCTGTTTTTT.

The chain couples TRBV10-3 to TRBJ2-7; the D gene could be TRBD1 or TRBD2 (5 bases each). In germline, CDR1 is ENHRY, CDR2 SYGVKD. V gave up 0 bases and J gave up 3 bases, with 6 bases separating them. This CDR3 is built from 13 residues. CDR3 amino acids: CAISESGDYEQYF. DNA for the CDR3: TGTGCCATCAGTGAGTCGGGGGACTACGAGCAGTACTTC.

For the CDR3, the DNA is TGTGCCAGTGGCCTATCGGGTTTGGAGACCCAGTACTTC. It encodes CASGLSGLETQYF. The rearrangement uses TRBV19 and TRBJ2-5, with unresolved D. The CDR3 has 13 residues. The germline CDR1 and CDR2 sequences are LNHDA and SQIVND (reference sequence). The V end was cut by 8 bases, the J end by 5 bases, with 15 bases between.

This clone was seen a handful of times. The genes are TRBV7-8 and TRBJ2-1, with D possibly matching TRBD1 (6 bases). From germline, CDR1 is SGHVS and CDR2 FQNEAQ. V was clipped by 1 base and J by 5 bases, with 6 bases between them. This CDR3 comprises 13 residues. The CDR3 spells CASSLGQDNEQFF. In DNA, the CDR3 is TGTGCCAGCAGCTTAGGACAGGACAATGAGCAGTTCTTC.

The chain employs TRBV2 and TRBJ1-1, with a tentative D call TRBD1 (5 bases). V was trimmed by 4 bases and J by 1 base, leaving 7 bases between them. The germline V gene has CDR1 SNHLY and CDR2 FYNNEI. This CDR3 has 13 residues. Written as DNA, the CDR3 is TGTGCCAGCAGTGTTAGGGGGAACACTGAAGCTTTCTTT. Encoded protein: CASSVRGNTEAFF.

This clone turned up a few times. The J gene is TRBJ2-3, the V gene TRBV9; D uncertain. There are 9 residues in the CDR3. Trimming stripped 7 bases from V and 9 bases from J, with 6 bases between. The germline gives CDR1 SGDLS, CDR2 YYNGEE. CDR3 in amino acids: CASHSTQYF. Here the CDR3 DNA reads TGTGCCAGCCATTCCACGCAGTATTTT.

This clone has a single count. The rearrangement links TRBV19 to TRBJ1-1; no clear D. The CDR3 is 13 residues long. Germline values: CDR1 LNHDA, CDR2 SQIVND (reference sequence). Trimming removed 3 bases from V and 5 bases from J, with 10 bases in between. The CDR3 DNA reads TGTGCCAGTAGTATCGGTCGGCGGACTGAAGCTTTCTTT. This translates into CASSIGRRTEAFF. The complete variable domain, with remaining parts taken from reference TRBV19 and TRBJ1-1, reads DGGITQSPKYLFRKEGQNVTLSCEQNLNHDAMYWYRQDPGQGLRLIYYSQIVNDFQKGDIAEGYSVSREKKESFPLTVTSAQKNPTAFYLCASSIGRRTEAFFGQGTRLTVV.

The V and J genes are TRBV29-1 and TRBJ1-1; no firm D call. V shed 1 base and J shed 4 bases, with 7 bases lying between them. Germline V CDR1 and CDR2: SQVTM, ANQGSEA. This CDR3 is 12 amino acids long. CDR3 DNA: TGCAGCGTTGAAGGCTTGGGCACTGAAGCTTTCTTT. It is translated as CSVEGLGTEAFF.